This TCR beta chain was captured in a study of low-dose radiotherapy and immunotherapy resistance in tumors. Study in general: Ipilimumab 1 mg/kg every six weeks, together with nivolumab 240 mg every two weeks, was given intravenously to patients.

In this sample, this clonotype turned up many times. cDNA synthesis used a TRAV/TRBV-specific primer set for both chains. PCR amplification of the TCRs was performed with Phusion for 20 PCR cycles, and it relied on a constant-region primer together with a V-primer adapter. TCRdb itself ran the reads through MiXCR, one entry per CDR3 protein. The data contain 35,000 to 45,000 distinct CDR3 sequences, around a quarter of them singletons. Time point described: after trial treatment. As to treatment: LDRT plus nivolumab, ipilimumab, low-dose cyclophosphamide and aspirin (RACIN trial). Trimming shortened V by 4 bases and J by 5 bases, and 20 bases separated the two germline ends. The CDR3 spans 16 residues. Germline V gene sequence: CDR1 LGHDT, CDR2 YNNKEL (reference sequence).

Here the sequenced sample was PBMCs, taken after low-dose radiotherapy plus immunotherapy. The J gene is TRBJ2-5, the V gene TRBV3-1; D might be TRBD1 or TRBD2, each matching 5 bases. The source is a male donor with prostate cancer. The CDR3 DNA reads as TGTGCCAGCAGCCTGAACGGGGCCCAGGCAGCGGAGACCCAGTACTTC. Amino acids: CASSLNGAQAAETQYF.